Listed here is a single T cell receptor beta chain. Antigen specificity is unknown. Likely unrecorded immune exposures existed in these nominally healthy donors. The record originates from a study of cytomegalovirus exposure and HLA in healthy donors. Regarding the study as a whole: In a later analysis, V- and J-gene trimming of beta chains associated with a DCLRE1C missense variant, replicated independently. When presence/absence was analysed, sequencing depth was taken to be roughly uniform across donors. A few CMV-associated chains were confirmed in vitro to be specific for CMV antigens.

V was clipped by 3 bases and J by 2 bases; unmatched bases: 2. CDR3 length: 14 residues. CDR1 is LGHNA and CDR2 is YSLEER in the germline V gene. The PCR employed 60 Vbeta primers together with 13 Jbeta primers. This table comes from immunoSEQ multiplex PCR, and its TCRdb copy is limited to in-frame clones, with some not included. Among over 150,000 clones listed, 80% were seen once. The sample taken for sequencing was PBMCs. The clonotype originates from a woman aged 45-65 years in good health and CMV-seropositive. V and J are TRBV4-3 and TRBJ2-5; the match to TRBD1 covers 8 bases. CDR3 nucleotide sequence: TGCGCCAGCAGCCACCACAGGGGGCAAGAGACCCAGTACTTC. Protein sequence: CASSHHRGQETQYF.